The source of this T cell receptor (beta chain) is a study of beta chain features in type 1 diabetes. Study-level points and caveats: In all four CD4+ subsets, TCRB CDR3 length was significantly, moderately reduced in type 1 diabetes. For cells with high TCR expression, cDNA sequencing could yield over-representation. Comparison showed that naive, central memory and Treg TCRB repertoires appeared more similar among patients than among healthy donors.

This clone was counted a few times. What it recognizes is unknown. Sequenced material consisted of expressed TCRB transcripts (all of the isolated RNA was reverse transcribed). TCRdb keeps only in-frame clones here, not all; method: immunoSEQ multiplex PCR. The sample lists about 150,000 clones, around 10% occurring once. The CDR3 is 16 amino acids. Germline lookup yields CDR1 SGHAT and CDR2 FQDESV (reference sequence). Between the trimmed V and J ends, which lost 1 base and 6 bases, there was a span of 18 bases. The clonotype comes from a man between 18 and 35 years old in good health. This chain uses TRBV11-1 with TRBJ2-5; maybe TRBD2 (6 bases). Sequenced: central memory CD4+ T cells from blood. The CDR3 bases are TGTGCCAGCAGCTTAGAAGGTAGCGGAGGACGGAAGACCCAGTACTTC. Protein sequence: CASSLEGSGGRKTQYF.